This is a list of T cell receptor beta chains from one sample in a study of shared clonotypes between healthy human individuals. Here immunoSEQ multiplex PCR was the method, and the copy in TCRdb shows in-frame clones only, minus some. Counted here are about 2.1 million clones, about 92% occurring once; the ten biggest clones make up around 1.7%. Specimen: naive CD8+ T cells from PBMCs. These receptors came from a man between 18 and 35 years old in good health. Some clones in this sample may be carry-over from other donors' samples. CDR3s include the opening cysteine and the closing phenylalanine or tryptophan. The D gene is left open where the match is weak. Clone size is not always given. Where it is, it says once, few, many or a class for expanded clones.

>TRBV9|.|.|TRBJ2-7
TGTGCCAGCAGAACCTACAGGGCTGCCTACGAGCAGTACTTC
CASRTYRAAYEQYF
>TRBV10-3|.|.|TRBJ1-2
TGTGCCATCAGTGAGTCCGGGACAAGAAATGGCTACACCTTC
CAISESGTRNGYTF
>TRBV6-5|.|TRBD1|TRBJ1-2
TGTGCCAGCAGCCCCAGGACAGGAACCCTCTATGGCTACACCTTC
CASSPRTGTLYGYTF
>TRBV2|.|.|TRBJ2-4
TGTGCCAGCGCGGATTTTCAGGGGTTGGGGGACATTCAGTACTTC
CASADFQGLGDIQYF
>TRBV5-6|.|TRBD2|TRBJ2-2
TGTGCCAGCAGCTTTTTTGTTCGCGGGAGTGGGGAGCTGTTTTTT
CASSFFVRGSGELFF
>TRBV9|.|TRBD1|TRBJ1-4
TGTGCCAGCAGCGTAGGACAGGGGGATGAAAAACTGTTTTTT
CASSVGQGDEKLFF
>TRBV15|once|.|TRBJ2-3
TGTGCCACCAGCACCCCCCACTGGTCTAGCACAGATACGCAGTATTTT
CATSTPHWSSTDTQYF
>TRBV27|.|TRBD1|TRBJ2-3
TGTGCCAGCACCCGGGACAGGCGCACAGATACGCAGTATTTT
CASTRDRRTDTQYF
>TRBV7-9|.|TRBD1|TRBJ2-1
TGTGCCAGCAGCTTCAGCCCGACAGGGGAAGAGCAGTTCTTC
CASSFSPTGEEQFF
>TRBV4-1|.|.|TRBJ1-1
TGCGCCAGCAGCCAAGATACTGAGGTTGAAGCTTTCTTT
CASSQDTEVEAFF
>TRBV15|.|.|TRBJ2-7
TGTGCCACCAGCAGAGCTCTAGTAAGTTCGGCGTCCGAGCAGTACTTC
CATSRALVSSASEQYF
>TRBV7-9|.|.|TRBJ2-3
TGTGCCAGCAGCACCTGGGACGGTGGGGGCACAGATACGCAGTATTTT
CASSTWDGGGTDTQYF
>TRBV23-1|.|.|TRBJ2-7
TGCGCCAGCAGTCCTATAACGACAGACACCTACGAGCAGTACTTC
CASSPITTDTYEQYF
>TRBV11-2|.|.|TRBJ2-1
TGTGCCAGCAGGCACAATGAGCAGTTCTTC
CASRHNEQFF
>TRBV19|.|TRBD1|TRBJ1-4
TGTGCCAGCTGGACAGGGCCTCTCGGGAAACTGTTTTTT
CASWTGPLGKLFF
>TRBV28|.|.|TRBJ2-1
TGTGCCAGCAGTTACCCCGGGCAGGAGCAGTTCTTC
CASSYPGQEQFF
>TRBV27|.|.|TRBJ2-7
TGTGCCAGCAGCCCTCTAGCGTTTGGGTACGAGCAGTACTTC
CASSPLAFGYEQYF
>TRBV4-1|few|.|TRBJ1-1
TGCGCCAGCAGCCAAGAGACATACACTGAAGCTTTCTTT
CASSQETYTEAFF
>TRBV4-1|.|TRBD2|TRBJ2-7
TGCGCCAGCAGCCAAGTTCCTAGCGGGAGTAGAGAGCAGTACTTC
CASSQVPSGSREQYF
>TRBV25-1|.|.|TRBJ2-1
TGTGCCAGCAGTGTACAACACTACAATGAGCAGTTCTTC
CASSVQHYNEQFF
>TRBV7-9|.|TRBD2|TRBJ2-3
TGTGCCAGCAGCTTAGTAGGGAGGGCAGATACGCAGTATTTT
CASSLVGRADTQYF
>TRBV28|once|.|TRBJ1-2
TGTGCCAGCAGCCGACAGTTGGACTATGGCTACACCTTC
CASSRQLDYGYTF
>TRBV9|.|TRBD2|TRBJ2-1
TGTGCCAGCAGCGCCTTAGCGGGAGGGCTTGGGAATGAGCAGTTCTTC
CASSALAGGLGNEQFF
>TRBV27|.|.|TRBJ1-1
TGTGCCAGCAGTTTATCTCAGGGGAACACTGAAGCTTTCTTT
CASSLSQGNTEAFF
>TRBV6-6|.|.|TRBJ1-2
TGTGCCAGCAGTTACTCGCCGACAGTTGGGGCTTTCTACACCTTC
CASSYSPTVGAFYTF
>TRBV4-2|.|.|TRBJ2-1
TGTGCCAGCAGCCAAACAGGAGGGGACCCTTACAATGAGCAGTTCTTC
CASSQTGGDPYNEQFF
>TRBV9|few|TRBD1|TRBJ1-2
TGTGCCAGCAGTGAAGGGGACAGACTAAACTATGGCTACACCTTC
CASSEGDRLNYGYTF
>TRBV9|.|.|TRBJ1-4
TGTGCCAGCAGCGTAGAGCGGCGGAATGAAAAACTGTTTTTT
CASSVERRNEKLFF
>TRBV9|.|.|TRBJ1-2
TGTGCCAGCAGCGCTCTCCGGGACTTACTAAACCATGGCTACACCTTC
CASSALRDLLNHGYTF
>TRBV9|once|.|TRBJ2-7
TGTGCCAGCAGCGTAGGACACCCCGGAAACTACGAGCAGTACTTC
CASSVGHPGNYEQYF
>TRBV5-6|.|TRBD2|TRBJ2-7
TGTGCCAGCAGCTTCAGGACTAGCGGGATTATGGGCGAGCAGTACTTC
CASSFRTSGIMGEQYF
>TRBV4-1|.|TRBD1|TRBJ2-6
TGCGCCAGCAGCCCCTTTCCCGGGACAGGGGGGGATGGGGCCAACGTCCTGACTTTC
CASSPFPGTGGDGANVLTF
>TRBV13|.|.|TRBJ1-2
TGTGCCAGCAGCCCCCGGGAGGGCGCCGGCTACACCTTC
CASSPREGAGYTF
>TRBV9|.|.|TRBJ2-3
TGTGCCAGCAGCCTCTCGGCAGATACGCAGTATTTT
CASSLSADTQYF
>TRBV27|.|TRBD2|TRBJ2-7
TGTGCCAGCGACTCAGAACTAGCGGGATTCTACGAGCAGTACTTC
CASDSELAGFYEQYF
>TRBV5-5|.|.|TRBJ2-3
TGTGCCAGCAGCTTCGGTAAGGGACTGGATACGCAGTATTTT
CASSFGKGLDTQYF
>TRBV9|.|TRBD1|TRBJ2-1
TGTGCCAGCAGCTATAATCCGGGACAGGGTGGAAATGAGCAGTTCTTC
CASSYNPGQGGNEQFF
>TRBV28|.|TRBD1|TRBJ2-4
TGTGCCAGCACCTCCCATAGGACAGGAGAAAACATTCAGTACTTC
CASTSHRTGENIQYF
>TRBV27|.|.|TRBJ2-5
TGTGCCAGCAGTTTCCTACATAGCCAAGAGACCCAGTACTTC
CASSFLHSQETQYF
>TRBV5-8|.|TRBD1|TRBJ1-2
TGTGCCAGCAGCCCGCTGGGGACAGACAACTATGGCTACACCTTC
CASSPLGTDNYGYTF
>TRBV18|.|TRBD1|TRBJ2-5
TGTGCCAGCTCACCGACAGGGGGCTTGGTGGAGACCCAGTACTTC
CASSPTGGLVETQYF
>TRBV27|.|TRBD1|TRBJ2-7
TGTGCCAGCAGTTTTTCGAGTACAGGGGTCAGAGGGTACGAGCAGTACTTC
CASSFSSTGVRGYEQYF
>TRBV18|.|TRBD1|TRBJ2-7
TGTGCCAGCTCACCACCGACAGGGGTTGGATACGAGCAGTACTTC
CASSPPTGVGYEQYF
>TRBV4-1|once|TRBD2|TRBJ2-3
TGCGCCAGCAGCCCGCTAGCGGAGAGCACAGATACGCAGTATTTT
CASSPLAESTDTQYF
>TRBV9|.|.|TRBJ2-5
TGTGCCAGCAGCGTCCGCATGCGGGAGACCCAGTACTTC
CASSVRMRETQYF
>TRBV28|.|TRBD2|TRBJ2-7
TGTGCCAGCAGTTTTCAGGGACTAGCGGCCGAGCAGTACTTC
CASSFQGLAAEQYF
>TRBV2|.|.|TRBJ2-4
TGTGCCAGCAGTGCTAGTACCCATGCCAAAAACATTCAGTACTTC
CASSASTHAKNIQYF
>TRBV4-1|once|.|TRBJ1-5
TGCGCCAGCAGCCACCGTAGCAATCAGCCCCAGCATTTT
CASSHRSNQPQHF
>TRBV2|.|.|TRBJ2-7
TGTGCCAGCAGTGCGACGCTATCCTACGAGCAGTACTTC
CASSATLSYEQYF
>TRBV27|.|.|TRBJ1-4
TGTGCCAGCAGTTCCACGTCTTTTGCAACTAATGAAAAACTGTTTTTT
CASSSTSFATNEKLFF
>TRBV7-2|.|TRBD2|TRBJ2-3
TGTGCCAGCAGCTTAAGCGGGATCAGCGCAGATACGCAGTATTTT
CASSLSGISADTQYF
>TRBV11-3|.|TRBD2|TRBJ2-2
TGTGCCAGCAGCTTAGCTTCCGCGGGAGAGGACACCGGGGAGCTGTTTTTT
CASSLASAGEDTGELFF
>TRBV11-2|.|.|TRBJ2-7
TGTGCCAGCAGCTTATTGGTGGGTTCCTACGAGCAGTACTTC
CASSLLVGSYEQYF
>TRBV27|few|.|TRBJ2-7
TGTGCCAGCAGTTTCGGGTTAAACTACGAGCAGTACTTC
CASSFGLNYEQYF
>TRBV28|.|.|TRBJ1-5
TGTGCCAGCAGTGCCCACCAGAGCAATCAGCCCCAGCATTTT
CASSAHQSNQPQHF
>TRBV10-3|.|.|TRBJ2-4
TGTGCCATCAGTGAGGGTGGGGTGGGGGACATTCAGTACTTC
CAISEGGVGDIQYF
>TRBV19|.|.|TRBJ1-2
TGTGCCAGTAGTACCCGGGACGTTCGTTATGGCTACACCTTC
CASSTRDVRYGYTF